Below are 18 T cell receptor beta chains sequenced from a single sample in a study of blood T cell repertoires in COVID-19. Some clones are missing from TCRdb's copy, which holds only in-frame ones; the method was immunoSEQ multiplex PCR. The table lists roughly 360,000 clones, 81% of them singletons, with around 1.1% in the top ten. Material: peripheral blood. These receptors were obtained from a human donor with acute or convalescent COVID-19. The donor label of this sample is uncertain.

The J gene is TRBJ2-2, the V gene TRBV11-2, with D unresolved. The germline CDR1 and CDR2 sequences are SGHAT and FQNNGV. Trimming took off 3 bases at V and 4 bases at J, with 6 bases between the two ends. The CDR3 is 13 residues long. Here the CDR3 reads CASSFVGTGELFF. The CDR3 coding sequence is TGTGCCAGCAGCTTTGTCGGCACCGGGGAGCTGTTTTTT.

The table lists this clone with a count of one. The chain carries TRBV5-1 and TRBJ1-1; TRBD1 might be the D (6 bases). Trimming took 0 bases from V and 1 from J, leaving 10 bases between them. The V gene's germline CDR1 is SGHRS and CDR2 YFSETQ. The CDR3 has 15 amino acids. The CDR3 nucleotides read TGCGCCAGCAGCTTGGCAACAGGGAGGAACACTGAAGCTTTCTTT. Encoded protein: CASSLATGRNTEAFF.

This chain connects TRBV3-1 (or the pseudogene TRBV3-2) to TRBJ2-7; D is uncertain. The CDR3 runs to 12 residues. Germline V gives CDR1 LGHDT, CDR2 YNNKEL (reference sequence). Trimming removed 1 base from V and 6 bases from J, with 7 bases in between. In DNA form, the CDR3 reads TGTGCCAGCAGCCAAGTTTTGGCCGAGCAGTACTTC. Its translation: CASSQVLAEQYF.

This clone was counted once. The chain couples TRBV5-1 to TRBJ1-1; no clear D gene. The germline gives CDR1 SGHRS, CDR2 YFSETQ. V shed 2 bases and J shed 0 bases, with 5 bases lying between them. The CDR3 totals 13 residues. The CDR3 sequence is CASSFVLNTEAFF. As DNA, the CDR3 is TGCGCCAGCAGCTTTGTCTTGAACACTGAAGCTTTCTTT.

V gene TRBV6-1 combines with J gene TRBJ1-2; D is undetermined. V was cut by 2 bases and J by 8 bases, with 18 bases left in between. CDR1 and CDR2 from the germline V gene are MNHNS and SASEGT. The CDR3 runs 15 residues. CDR3 sequence (DNA): TGTGCCAGCAGTGAATCCCCCGGGTCTACTTCCGGCTACACCTTC. Translation: CASSESPGSTSGYTF.

The chain uses TRBV7-2 and TRBJ1-5, with 9 bases matching TRBD1. After removal of 5 bases from V and 4 bases from J, the junction contained 3 bases not matched to a gene. CDR1 is SGHTA and CDR2 is FQGNSA in the germline V gene. The length of the CDR3 is 14 residues. The CDR3 sequence: CASSRDRDNQPQHF. Here the CDR3 DNA reads TGTGCCAGCAGCCGGGACAGGGATAATCAGCCCCAGCATTTT.

The chain links TRBV6-5 to TRBJ1-2; 7 positions agree with TRBD1. CDR1 MNHEY and CDR2 SVGAGI come from the germline V gene. The length of the CDR3 is 14 residues. J was trimmed by 3 bases and V by 7 bases; bases with no gene match: 8. CDR3 nucleotides: TGTGCCAGCACCCCTAGGACAGGCTACTATGGCTACACCTTC. This sequence encodes CASTPRTGYYGYTF.

The genes are TRBV24-1 and TRBJ2-5; 7 nucleotides align to TRBD1. J gave up 1 base and V 1 base, and 8 bases lay outside the gene matches. Germline CDR1 KGHDR, CDR2 SFDVKD. The length of the CDR3 is 17 residues. The CDR3 DNA is TGTGCCACCAGTGATTTTAGGGACAGCACCGCCCAAGAGACCCAGTACTTC. This codes for CATSDFRDSTAQETQYF.

The V call is TRBV3-1 (or the pseudogene TRBV3-2), the J call TRBJ1-4; TRBD1 aligns across 9 bases. Germline-derived CDR1 and CDR2 are LGHDT and YNNKEL (reference sequence). V trimming: 0 bases; J trimming: 5 bases; junction bases outside the gene matches: 4. This CDR3 region has 16 residues. DNA of the CDR3: TGTGCCAGCAGCCAAGATCGGGACAGGGAGAATGAAAAACTGTTTTTT. This codes for CASSQDRDRENEKLFF.

The V call is TRBV18, the J call TRBJ2-3; D is possibly TRBD2 (6 bases). Germline V CDR1 and CDR2: KGHSH, LQKENI. The germline V and J ends were trimmed by 3 bases and 2 bases, with 12 bases remaining between them. This CDR3 spans 15 amino acids. The CDR3 sequence: CASSPSLAPTDTQYF. In DNA form, the CDR3 reads TGTGCCAGCTCACCCTCACTAGCACCCACAGATACGCAGTATTTT.

The chain recombines TRBV6-5 with TRBJ1-3, with D unclear. Trimming took off 0 bases at V and 0 bases at J, with 6 bases between the two ends. Germline V gene lookup returns CDR1 MNHEY and CDR2 SVGAGI. This CDR3 is 15 amino acids long. In nucleotides, the CDR3 is TGTGCCAGCAGTTACTCCCTCCGCTCTGGAAACACCATATATTTT. Its translation: CASSYSLRSGNTIYF.

The J gene is TRBJ1-4, the V gene TRBV19; TRBD1 aligns across 9 bases. Germline-derived CDR1 and CDR2 are LNHDA and SQIVND (reference sequence). J gave up 7 bases and V 7 bases, and 4 bases lay outside the gene matches. CDR3 length equals 13 residues. The CDR3, as DNA: TGTGCCAGTACCCCACAGGGGGCTGAAAAACTGTTTTTT. Residues: CASTPQGAEKLFF.

The rearrangement links TRBV2 to TRBJ2-7; 7 nucleotides line up with TRBD1. Germline V CDR1 and CDR2: SNHLY, FYNNEI. V lost 6 bases, J lost 0 bases, and 5 bases stayed unmatched. The CDR3 runs 14 residues. In DNA form, the CDR3 reads TGTGCCAGCAGGCGACAGGGCGGCTCCTACGAGCAGTACTTC. Translated: CASRRQGGSYEQYF.

This clone showed up just a few times. This sequence joins TRBV2 and TRBJ1-2; D is uncertain. Germline V gene data show CDR1 as SNHLY and CDR2 as FYNNEI. The CDR3 spans 13 residues. Deletions cut 1 base from V and 8 bases from J, with 11 bases between. The DNA for the CDR3 is TGTGCCAGCAGTGAAGGACTGGGTAACGGCTACACCTTC. Its translation is CASSEGLGNGYTF.

The chain links TRBV29-1 to TRBJ2-1, with 8 bases fitting TRBD2. This CDR3 has 14 residues. In germline, CDR1 is SQVTM, CDR2 ANQGSEA. The J segment lost 3 bases and the V segment lost 2 bases, leaving 3 bases of the junction unmatched. The CDR3, as DNA: TGCAGCGTTGAAACTAGCGGAAACTACAATGAGCAGTTCTTC. Translation: CSVETSGNYNEQFF.

The chain carries TRBV3-1 (or the pseudogene TRBV3-2) and TRBJ1-6, with D perhaps TRBD1 (6 bases). The germline gives CDR1 LGHDT, CDR2 YNNKEL (reference sequence). V lost 4 bases to trimming and J lost 7 bases, with 11 bases between them. The CDR3 spans 14 residues. This chain's CDR3 is CASSLRTENSPLHF. The CDR3, as DNA: TGTGCCAGCAGCCTACGGACAGAGAATTCACCCCTCCACTTT.

The V call is TRBV6-2 or TRBV6-3, the J call TRBJ2-1; D possibly corresponds to TRBD2 (6 bases). Germline CDR1 reads MNHEY; CDR2 reads SVGEGT. With 6 bases removed from V and 5 bases from J, the gap between germline ends came to 14 bases. CDR3 length: 14 amino acids. The DNA of the CDR3 is TGTGCCAGCAGCCCCCGGATAGCGGACAATGAGCAGTTCTTC. This encodes CASSPRIADNEQFF.

The chain recombines TRBV6-5 with TRBJ1-6, with a possible D match to TRBD1 (6 bases). Germline CDR1 is MNHEY and CDR2 is SVGAGI. CDR3 length: 15 amino acids. Deletions cut 6 bases from V and 7 bases from J, with 16 bases between. This CDR3 reads CASRKNRDGNSPLHF. The CDR3, as DNA: TGTGCCAGCAGAAAGAACAGGGACGGAAATTCACCCCTCCACTTT.